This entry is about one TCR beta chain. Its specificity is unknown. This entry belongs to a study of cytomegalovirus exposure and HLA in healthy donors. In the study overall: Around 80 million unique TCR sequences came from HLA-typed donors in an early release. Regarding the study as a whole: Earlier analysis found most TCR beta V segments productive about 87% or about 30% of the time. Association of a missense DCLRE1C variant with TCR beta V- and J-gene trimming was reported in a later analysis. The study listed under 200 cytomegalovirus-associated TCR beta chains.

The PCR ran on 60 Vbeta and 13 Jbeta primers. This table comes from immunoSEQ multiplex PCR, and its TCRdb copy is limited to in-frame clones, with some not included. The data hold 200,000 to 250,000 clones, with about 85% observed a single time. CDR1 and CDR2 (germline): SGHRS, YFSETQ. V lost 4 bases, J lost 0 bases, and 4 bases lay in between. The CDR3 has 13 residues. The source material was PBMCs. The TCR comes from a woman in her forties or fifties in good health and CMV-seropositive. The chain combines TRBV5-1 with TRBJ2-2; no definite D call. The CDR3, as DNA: TGCGCCAGCAGCCTAACGAACACCGGGGAGCTGTTTTTT. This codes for CASSLTNTGELFF.